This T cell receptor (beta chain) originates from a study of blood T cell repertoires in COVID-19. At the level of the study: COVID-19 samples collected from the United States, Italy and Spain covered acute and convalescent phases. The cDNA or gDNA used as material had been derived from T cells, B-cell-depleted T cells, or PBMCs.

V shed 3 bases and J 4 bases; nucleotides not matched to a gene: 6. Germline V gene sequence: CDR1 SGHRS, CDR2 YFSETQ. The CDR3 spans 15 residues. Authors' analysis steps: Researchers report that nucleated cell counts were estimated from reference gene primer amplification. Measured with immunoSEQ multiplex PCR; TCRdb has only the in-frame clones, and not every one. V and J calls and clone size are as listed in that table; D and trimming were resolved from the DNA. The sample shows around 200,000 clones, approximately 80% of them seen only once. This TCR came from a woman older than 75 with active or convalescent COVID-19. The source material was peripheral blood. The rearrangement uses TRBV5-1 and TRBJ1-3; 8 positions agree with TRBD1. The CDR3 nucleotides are TGCGCCAGCAGCTCCCAGGGGGCGCCGGGAAACACCATATATTTT. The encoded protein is CASSSQGAPGNTIYF.